This TCR beta chain originates from a study of cytomegalovirus exposure and HLA in healthy donors. Both 60 Vbeta primers and 13 Jbeta primers went into the PCR. The data were produced by immunoSEQ multiplex PCR, yet TCRdb's version contains in-frame clones alone and is incomplete. The data hold about 130,000 clones, with 65% to 85% observed a single time. Study-level findings and limits: Within an earlier analysis, most TCR beta V segments proved productive either about 87% or about 30% of the time. It was only CMV serostatus that was available as immune exposure information. With further analysis later on, most CMV-associated TCR beta chains appeared HLA-restricted.

As concerns this clone: Antigen specificity is unknown.

The CDR3 has 16 amino acids. It was healthy bone marrow donors who served as donors. Source material: PBMCs. The receptor was isolated from a man in his forties or fifties in good health and CMV-seronegative. V is TRBV21-1 and J is TRBJ1-5. TRBV21-1 is a pseudogene locus. The chain's CDR3 is CASSKKSGQRDQPQHF. Written as DNA, the CDR3 is TGTGCCAGCAGCAAAAAGTCGGGTCAACGGGATCAGCCCCAGCATTTT.